Listed below are T cell receptor beta chains from one sample, sequenced in a study of T cells in Graves' hyperthyroidism and ophthalmopathy. Each CDR3 protein is one row after TCRdb ran MiXCR on the multiplex PCR reads. This table holds a few hundred thousand distinct CDR3 sequences, 20% to 30% found once. Sequencing was done on a sample of blood. The source of these receptors is a man aged 50 to 60 with Graves' hyperthyroidism. Both conserved end residues are part of each CDR3. D genes are given only for firm matches. Clone size is stated in some rows and not others, as once, few, many or a class when expanded.

NA	NA	TRBJ2-3	TRBV20-1	CSARGQEGPADTQYF	TGCAGTGCTAGAGGTCAAGAAGGACCTGCGGATACGCAGTATTTT
many	TRBD1	TRBJ2-3	TRBV5-1	CASSMTGPSTDTQYF	TGCGCCAGCAGCATGACAGGGCCCAGCACAGATACGCAGTATTTT
once	TRBD1	TRBJ1-1	TRBV9	CASSVQGASTEAFF	TGTGCCAGCAGCGTCCAGGGGGCGAGCACTGAAGCTTTCTTT
many	TRBD1	TRBJ2-3	TRBV11-2	CASSLRRGDTQYF	TGTGCCAGCAGCTTACGCAGGGGGGATACGCAGTATTTT
NA	NA	TRBJ2-5	TRBV9	CASSPPTGRYAETQYF	TGTGCCAGCAGCCCCCCCACAGGGCGGTATGCAGAGACCCAGTACTTC
few	NA	TRBJ2-1	TRBV20-1	CSASSPGAGANEQFF	TGCAGTGCTAGTTCTCCGGGGGCGGGGGCCAATGAGCAGTTCTTC
NA	NA	TRBJ2-7	TRBV5-1	CASSTQGRMNEQYF	TGCGCCAGCAGCACCCAGGGTAGGATGAACGAGCAGTACTTC
many	TRBD1	TRBJ1-6	TRBV2	CASSRRQGGNSPLHF	TGTGCCAGCAGTAGAAGACAGGGGGGAAATTCACCCCTCCACTTT
NA	TRBD2	TRBJ2-1	TRBV20-1	CSARKSGTSLGEQFF	TGCAGTGCTAGGAAGAGCGGGACCTCCCTTGGAGAGCAGTTCTTC
NA	NA	TRBJ1-2	TRBV11-2	CASSLVGGGYGYTF	TGTGCCAGCAGCTTAGTGGGGGGTGGCTATGGCTACACCTTC
few	TRBD2	TRBJ2-2	TRBV7-9	CASSLNSGGTGELFF	TGTGCCAGCAGCTTAAATTCGGGGGGCACCGGGGAGCTGTTTTTT
few	NA	TRBJ2-5	TRBV29-1	CSVDRSQETQYF	TGCAGCGTTGATCGCAGCCAAGAGACCCAGTACTTC
few	TRBD2	TRBJ2-5	TRBV7-9	CASTRTSGRGKTQYF	TGTGCCAGCACCCGGACTAGCGGGAGGGGGAAGACCCAGTACTTC
NA	NA	TRBJ2-2	TRBV24-1	CATSSGATGELFF	TGTGCCACCAGTTCCGGAGCCACCGGGGAGCTGTTTTTT
NA	NA	TRBJ2-4	TRBV11-2	CASSSSRVENIQYF	TGTGCCAGCAGCTCATCCAGGGTTGAAAACATTCAGTACTTC
NA	TRBD1	TRBJ2-4	TRBV9	CASSVDPGTVKNIQYF	TGTGCCAGCAGCGTAGACCCTGGGACAGTCAAAAACATTCAGTACTTC
few	TRBD1	TRBJ1-4	TRBV6-1	CASSPSRQGGGEKLFF	TGTGCCAGCAGCCCCTCGCGACAGGGAGGAGGGGAAAAACTGTTTTTT
NA	TRBD2	TRBJ2-2	TRBV5-1	CASSPGLAGTTGELFF	TGCGCCAGCAGCCCGGGACTAGCGGGAACCACCGGGGAGCTGTTTTTT
few	TRBD2	TRBJ2-7	TRBV10-3	CAIKSGSPYEQYF	TGTGCCATCAAAAGCGGGAGCCCCTACGAGCAGTACTTC
NA	NA	TRBJ2-5	TRBV19	CASSPSSVETQYF	TGTGCCAGTAGCCCTAGCTCGGTAGAGACCCAGTACTTC
NA	NA	TRBJ1-1	TRBV7-3	CASSLKEGAEAFF	TGTGCCAGCAGCTTAAAAGAGGGGGCTGAAGCTTTCTTT
few	TRBD1	TRBJ2-7	TRBV11-3	CASSFGGQEVGREQYF	TGTGCCAGCAGCTTTGGGGGACAGGAGGTCGGTCGGGAGCAGTACTTC
NA	TRBD1	TRBJ1-2	TRBV18	CASSGTVLSDYGYTF	TGTGCCAGCTCGGGGACAGTCTTATCGGACTATGGCTACACCTTC
NA	NA	TRBJ1-1	TRBV5-6	CASSWTQGNTEAFF	TGTGCCAGCAGCTGGACACAGGGGAACACTGAAGCTTTCTTT
NA	NA	TRBJ2-4	TRBV7-2	CASSLKVGGNIQYF	TGTGCCAGCAGCTTAAAAGTGGGAGGAAACATTCAGTACTTC
NA	NA	TRBJ2-7	TRBV5-6	CASSLTGVSYEQYF	TGTGCCAGCAGCTTGACAGGAGTCTCCTACGAGCAGTACTTC
NA	TRBD1	TRBJ1-1	TRBV5-1	CASSLRQGEGVNTEAFF	TGCGCCAGCAGCTTGAGACAGGGGGAGGGCGTGAACACTGAAGCTTTCTTT
NA	TRBD2	TRBJ2-3	TRBV13	CASTRTSGSTDTQYF	TGTGCCAGCACTCGGACTAGCGGGAGTACAGATACGCAGTATTTT
NA	TRBD1	TRBJ1-1	TRBV30	CAWRTDRRSEAFF	TGTGCCTGGAGGACGGACAGGAGGAGTGAAGCTTTCTTT
NA	NA	TRBJ1-5	TRBV29-1	CSVPEELAGATDTQHF	TGCAGCGTTCCTGAGGAGCTAGCGGGAGCCACAGATACGCAGCATTTT
many	TRBD1	TRBJ1-5	TRBV12-3/TRBV12-4	CASSPQGGNQPQHF	TGTGCCAGCAGCCCCCAGGGGGGCAATCAGCCCCAGCATTTT
few	TRBD2	TRBJ2-7	TRBV12-3/TRBV12-4	CASSQTSSGSGGQYF	TGTGCCAGCAGCCAGACGTCTAGCGGGAGCGGCGGGCAGTACTTC
NA	TRBD2	TRBJ2-2	TRBV27	CASSLQTSGTGELFF	TGTGCCAGCAGTTTGCAGACTAGCGGGACCGGGGAGCTGTTTTTT
many	NA	TRBJ2-7	TRBV11-3	CASSLATRSYEQYF	TGTGCCAGCAGCTTAGCCACCCGCTCCTACGAGCAGTACTTC
NA	NA	TRBJ1-1	TRBV13	CASSLEVREAFF	TGTGCCAGCAGCTTAGAGGTCAGGGAAGCTTTCTTT
many	NA	TRBJ2-3	TRBV2	CASSAASRTDTQYF	TGTGCCAGCAGTGCGGCGAGCCGCACAGATACGCAGTATTTT
NA	NA	TRBJ2-1	TRBV19	CASSIETGYYEQFF	TGTGCCAGTAGTATAGAGACGGGATACTACGAGCAGTTCTTC
few	TRBD1	TRBJ2-7	TRBV2	CASRPGTGTYEQYF	TGTGCCAGCAGGCCCGGGACAGGAACCTACGAGCAGTACTTC
few	NA	TRBJ1-1	TRBV4-1	CASSQDDRMMNTEAFF	TGCGCCAGCAGCCAAGATGACAGAATGATGAACACTGAAGCTTTCTTT
many	NA	TRBJ2-5	TRBV6-1	CASSERGVGETQYF	TGTGCCAGCAGTGAAAGGGGGGTCGGGGAGACCCAGTACTTC
NA	TRBD2	TRBJ2-5	TRBV6-1	CASSVISGSQTQYF	TGTGCCAGCAGTGTAATCAGCGGGAGTCAGACCCAGTACTTC